One sample yielded the 21 T cell receptor beta chains listed below, sequenced in a study of HIV-infected patients and healthy controls. cDNA was made from around 0.45 ug RNA using alpha and beta constant primers. Separate chain-specific third strand synthesis with multiplexing indices produced the alpha and beta libraries. TCRdb passed the 5' RACE reads through MiXCR, listing each CDR3 protein once. The sample includes about 7,400 distinct CDR3 sequences, 9.3% seen only once; the top ten take over 15%. No cell fractionation was done, so the repertoire covers all unsorted peripheral blood T cells. Sequenced material: blood, taken before antiretroviral therapy. The receptor set was obtained from an adult with HIV infection.

In its sample, this clonotype is medium-sized (0.01 to 0.1%). V gene TRBV10-3 combines with J gene TRBJ2-7, with D possibly TRBD1 on 5 matching bases. Trimming took 3 bases from V and 6 from J, leaving 9 bases between them. The CDR3 contains 12 residues. Germline values: CDR1 ENHRY, CDR2 SYGVKD. The CDR3 here is CAISDQGSEQYF. The CDR3 DNA reads TGTGCCATCAGTGACCAGGGATCCGAGCAGTACTTC.

The chain carries TRBV28 and TRBJ2-3; D is unclear. CDR3 length: 14 amino acids. The germline V and J ends were trimmed by 3 bases and 1 base, with 8 bases remaining between them. Germline CDR1 is MDHEN and CDR2 is SYDVKM. This chain's CDR3 is CASSFHSRTDTQYF. In DNA form, the CDR3 reads TGTGCCAGCAGTTTTCACTCTCGCACAGATACGCAGTATTTT.

This clonotype is categorized as medium-sized (0.01 to 0.1%). The chain employs TRBV12-5 and TRBJ2-1; 9 nucleotides line up with TRBD2. CDR1 is LGHNT, CDR2 FRNRAP, per germline. This CDR3 spans 14 amino acids. After removal of 9 bases from V and 1 base from J, the junction contained 4 bases not matched to a gene. The CDR3 loop is CASATSGSYNEQFF. CDR3 DNA sequence: TGTGCTAGCGCTACTAGCGGGTCCTACAATGAGCAGTTCTTC.

This clonotype was detected ten times or more. This CDR3 is CASSLWAGADNEQFF. DNA of the CDR3: TGTGCCAGCAGCTTATGGGCAGGGGCCGACAATGAGCAGTTCTTC. This sequence joins TRBV7-9 and TRBJ2-1, with D perhaps matching TRBD1 (6 bases). The germline V gene has CDR1 SEHNR and CDR2 FQNEAQ (reference sequence). This CDR3 spans 15 amino acids. The V end was cut by 2 bases, the J end by 5 bases, with 13 bases between. The complete variable domain, with remaining parts taken from reference TRBV7-9 and TRBJ2-1, reads DTGVSQNPRHKITKRGQNVTFRCDPISEHNRLYWYRQTLGQGPEFLTYFQNEAQLEKSRLLSDRFSAERPKGSFSTLEIQRTEQGDSAMYLCASSLWAGADNEQFFGPGTRLTVL.

This clonotype is medium-sized (0.01 to 0.1%). The V and J genes are TRBV27 and TRBJ2-5, with TRBD2 matching over 11 bases. Losses at the gene ends were 0 bases for V and 4 bases for J; bases not matched to a gene: 7. The germline CDR1 and CDR2 sequences are MNHEY and SMNVEV (reference sequence). The length of the CDR3 is 17 residues. The CDR3 sequence is CASSLSLAGGSLETQYF. CDR3 bases: TGTGCCAGCAGTTTATCCCTAGCGGGAGGCTCTTTAGAGACCCAGTACTTC.

This clonotype was picked up many times. J is TRBJ2-1 and V is TRBV30; 8 positions match TRBD2. J lost 4 bases, V lost 3 bases, and 8 bases had no gene match. Germline loops: CDR1 GTSNPN, CDR2 SVGIG (reference sequence). The CDR3 sequence is 15 residues long. In DNA form, the CDR3 reads TGTGCCTGGAGAGAACGGGGGGGGCCTTACAATGAGCAGTTCTTC. This gives the protein CAWRERGGPYNEQFF. The entire variable domain, with the rest obtained from reference TRBV30 and TRBJ2-1, is as follows: SQTIHQWPATLVQPVGSPLSLECTVEGTSNPNLYWYRQAAGRGLQLLFYSVGIGQISSEVPQNLSASRPQDRQFILSSKKLLLSDSGFYLCAWRERGGPYNEQFFGPGTRLTVL.

CDR3 DNA: TGTGCCAGCAGGTCTTTCGGGGGGGCCACCGGGGAGCTGTTTTTT. Protein sequence: CASRSFGGATGELFF. V usage is TRBV2 and J usage is TRBJ2-2; 8 bases are a match to TRBD2. The germline V gene encodes CDR1 SNHLY and CDR2 FYNNEI. V shed 6 bases and J 4 bases; nucleotides not matched to a gene: 7. The CDR3 covers 15 residues.

This rearrangement joins TRBV5-4 to TRBJ2-3; TRBD2 might be the D (5 bases). This CDR3 has 15 amino acids. Looked up from germline, CDR1 is SGHNT and CDR2 is YYREEE (reference sequence). The V and J ends lost 5 bases and 1 base respectively, with 14 bases between them. The CDR3, as DNA: TGTGCCAGCAGAACTGGAGGCCCGGGCACAGATACGCAGTATTTT. It specifies CASRTGGPGTDTQYF.

In this sample, this clonotype is medium-sized (0.01 to 0.1%). The gene calls are TRBV9 and TRBJ1-1; D remains ambiguous. The CDR3 contains 16 residues. Germline V gene data show CDR1 as SGDLS and CDR2 as YYNGEE. V shed 1 base and J shed 4 bases, with 17 bases lying between them. Here the CDR3 DNA reads TGTGCCAGCAGCGTACTCACACCCATAGGGAGCACTGAAGCTTTCTTT. Its protein product is CASSVLTPIGSTEAFF.

The CDR3 coding sequence is TGCAGCGTTTCAGGGAGCACAGATACGCAGTATTTT. Amino acids: CSVSGSTDTQYF. The genes are TRBV29-1 and TRBJ2-3; possible D gene TRBD1, 5 bases. Trimming left V 5 bases short and J 0 bases short, with 6 bases between. This CDR3 is built from 12 residues. Germline CDR1 and CDR2: SQVTM and ANQGSEA.

In the case of this clonotype: Since a much larger clone is just one base distant, this may be a read error. V usage is TRBV6-2 or TRBV6-3 and J usage is TRBJ2-3; the D gene is possibly TRBD2 (5 bases). Germline CDR1 MNHEY, CDR2 SVGEGT. The CDR3 is made up of 15 amino acids. The ends were cut back, 2 bases at V and 2 bases at J, with 11 bases in the middle. CDR3 residues: CASSYGRRDTDTQYF. CDR3 in DNA: TGTGCCAGCAGTTACGGGAGACGGGACACAGATACGCAGTATTTT.

This clonotype came up many times. The chain employs TRBV15 and TRBJ2-7; D unclear. The CDR3 has 18 amino acids. V lost 0 bases to trimming and J lost 5 bases, with 23 bases between them. In germline, CDR1 is LNHNV, CDR2 YYDKDF (reference sequence). The CDR3 nucleotides read TGTGCCACCAGCAGAGAGATTTCATGGACGGACGCTCGGAACGAGCAGTACTTC. This encodes CATSREISWTDARNEQYF. Drawing the rest from reference TRBV15 and TRBJ2-7, the complete variable domain is DAMVIQNPRYQVTQFGKPVTLSCSQTLNHNVMYWYQQKSSQAPKLLFHYYDKDFNNEADTPDNFQSRRPNTSFCFLDIRSPGLGDTAMYLCATSREISWTDARNEQYFGPGTRLTVT.

Ten or more counts support this clonotype. The CDR3 region is CSAKSPGYGDQPQHF. CDR3 DNA: TGCAGTGCGAAGAGTCCGGGGTATGGGGATCAGCCCCAGCATTTT. The rearrangement uses TRBV20-1 and TRBJ1-5; D ambiguous. Germline V gene sequence: CDR1 DFQATT, CDR2 SNEGSKA (reference sequence). This CDR3 has 15 residues. V lost 6 bases to trimming and J lost 5 bases, with 20 bases between them.

This chain joins TRBV27 and TRBJ1-4; 9 bases are a match to TRBD1. The CDR3 is 14 amino acids. With 6 bases clipped from V and 8 bases from J, the junction kept 7 bases outside the gene matches. Germline V gene lookup returns CDR1 MNHEY and CDR2 SMNVEV (reference sequence). The chain's CDR3 is CASRKQGAGEKLFF. The CDR3 nucleotides read TGTGCCAGCAGGAAACAGGGGGCAGGGGAAAAACTGTTTTTT.

In this sample, this clonotype turned up many times. V gene TRBV4-1 combines with J gene TRBJ1-6, with D tentatively TRBD1 (6 bases). There are 16 residues in the CDR3. Germline V gene sequence: CDR1 MGHRA, CDR2 YSYEKL. Trimming took 5 bases from V and 6 from J, leaving 17 bases between them. The CDR3 DNA is TGCGCCAGCAGCTTTCTACAGGGCTTGGGTAATTCACCCCTCCACTTT. Translating it yields CASSFLQGLGNSPLHF.

The chain is built from TRBV5-6 and TRBJ2-7, with 8 bases fitting TRBD1. There are 14 residues in the CDR3. Germline V gene data show CDR1 as SGHDT and CDR2 as YYEEEE. V shed 4 bases, J shed 3 bases, and the junction held 6 bases outside the gene matches. Here the CDR3 DNA reads TGTGCCAGCAGCCTGATTACAGGGGGCTACGAGCAGTACTTC. It translates to CASSLITGGYEQYF.

This clonotype was recorded many times. This sequence joins TRBV18 and TRBJ2-7, with D perhaps matching TRBD1 (6 bases). The germline gives CDR1 KGHSH, CDR2 LQKENI. CDR3 size: 13 residues. Trimming stripped 5 bases from V and 7 bases from J, with 15 bases between. This CDR3 is CASSVDSRGEQYF. CDR3 nucleotide sequence: TGTGCCAGCTCAGTGGACAGTCGGGGAGAGCAGTACTTC.

This clonotype is labeled medium-sized. The genes are TRBV6-1 and TRBJ2-2; D might be TRBD1 (6 bases). This CDR3 has 14 amino acids. Trimming stripped 3 bases from V and 5 bases from J, with 10 bases between. Per the germline V gene, CDR1 is MNHNS and CDR2 is SASEGT. The CDR3 nucleotides read TGTGCCAGCAGTGACACAGGGTCTACCGGGGAGCTGTTTTTT. Residues: CASSDTGSTGELFF.

This chain links TRBV19 with TRBJ2-3; 12 nucleotides line up with TRBD1. V lost 6 bases and J lost 8; bases outside the gene matches: 15. Germline values: CDR1 LNHDA, CDR2 SQIVND (reference sequence). This CDR3 has 17 amino acids. CDR3 bases: TGTGCCAGTAGGAGTCGGAATCAGGGACAGGGGGCCTTTACGCAGTATTTT. Protein product: CASRSRNQGQGAFTQYF.

This clonotype was counted ten times or more. V is TRBV19 and J is TRBJ1-5, with 7 bases that match TRBD1. The V gene end was trimmed by 5 bases and the J gene end by 9 bases; junction bases not matched to a gene: 7. CDR3 length: 13 residues. Per germline, CDR1 LNHDA and CDR2 SQIVND (reference sequence). The CDR3 sequence is CASSPDRTSPQHF. The CDR3 coding sequence is TGTGCCAGTAGTCCGGACAGGACCTCGCCCCAGCATTTT.

This clonotype has ten or more counts. This chain links TRBV7-9 with TRBJ1-4; D is perhaps TRBD1 (6 bases). The V and J ends lost 6 bases and 8 bases respectively, with 19 bases between them. The CDR3 consists of 15 residues. Germline lookup yields CDR1 SEHNR and CDR2 FQNEAQ (reference sequence). The CDR3 spells CASSLEDSRMEKLFF. In nucleotides, the CDR3 is TGTGCCAGCAGTCTCGAGGACAGCCGAATGGAAAAACTGTTTTTT.